The TCR beta chain described here comes from a study of blood T cell repertoires in COVID-19. Original analysis: Amplification with reference gene primers provided the estimates of nucleated cell counts. Generated by immunoSEQ multiplex PCR, the TCRdb table keeps only in-frame clones and is missing some. That table gives V, J and clone size, and the DNA gave D and trimming. The table includes over 150,000 clones, 85% to 90% detected once. The TCR was taken from a man in his 70s with active or convalescent COVID-19. The specimen was peripheral blood.

The CDR3 DNA reads as TGTGCCAGCAGCTTAGGGCGGGGATCCTACGAGCAGTACTTC. Protein: CASSLGRGSYEQYF. V gene TRBV7-9 combines with J gene TRBJ2-7; tentative D call: TRBD2 (6 bases). The CDR3 consists of 14 residues. Germline V gene lookup returns CDR1 SEHNR and CDR2 FQNEAQ (reference sequence). Trimming shortened V by 1 base and J by 1 base, and 8 bases separated the two germline ends.